The entry below gives a single T cell receptor beta chain sequence along with its context. These data originate in a study of OX40 agonist ivuxolimab in advanced cancers. Study-wide background: The dose-escalation cohort was about 80% male, with a mean age of 60 years, ranging about 23 to 79.

The repertoire was sequenced with immunoSEQ multiplex PCR; TCRdb's copy has only in-frame clones and lacks some. The sample yields approximately 70,000 clones, more than 70% seen once. The germline gives CDR1 SEHNR, CDR2 FQNEAQ (reference sequence). Trimming cost V 5 bases and J 0 bases; bases outside gene matches: 5. CDR3 length: 15 residues. The sequence derives from an adult with an advanced solid tumor such as melanoma, head and neck, liver or kidney cancer. This chain connects TRBV7-9 to TRBJ2-3, with 7 bases lining up with TRBD2. This specimen consisted of CD4+ or CD8+ T cells sorted from blood, obtained in a trial of the OX40 agonist ivuxolimab. CDR3 amino acids: CASSRREGSTDTQYF. Written as DNA, the CDR3 is TGTGCCAGCAGCCGCAGGGAGGGTAGCACAGATACGCAGTATTTT.